This is a list of T cell receptor beta chains from one sample in a study of blood T cell repertoires in COVID-19. The method was immunoSEQ multiplex PCR; TCRdb's version includes in-frame clones alone and lacks a portion of them. Found here are about 120,000 clones, roughly 89% of them singletons; the top ten hold 3.8%. The sample comprised peripheral blood. The receptor source for this set is a woman between 55 and 75 years old with COVID-19, enrolled during active disease. CDR3s include the opening cysteine and the closing phenylalanine or tryptophan. D genes are given only for firm matches.

TRBV6-2/TRBV6-3,-,TRBJ2-7,CASSRGYEQYF
TRBV19,-,TRBJ1-5,CASSIVSGYNQPQHF
TRBV18,TRBD1,TRBJ1-6,CASSPTGGDNSPLHF
TRBV5-4,-,TRBJ2-7,CASRRDLDEQYF
TRBV27,-,TRBJ2-5,CASSYSGTHGETQYF
TRBV7-2,TRBD1,TRBJ2-5,CASSYRGPGETQYF
TRBV10-2,TRBD2,TRBJ2-7,CASRPAGAYEQYF
TRBV7-3,TRBD1,TRBJ1-1,CASSFGTDSSEAFF
TRBV6-6,-,TRBJ1-2,CASRILEGSRGYTF
TRBV6-2/TRBV6-3,TRBD1,TRBJ1-1,CASSFNKRTGVDTEAFF
TRBV5-4,-,TRBJ2-7,CASSLGGSAYEQYF
TRBV5-5,TRBD1,TRBJ2-1,CASSLVQGALNEQFF
TRBV6-5,-,TRBJ1-3,CASSYTSPDSGNTIYF
TRBV6-2/TRBV6-3,-,TRBJ1-6,CASSYSARGLGPLHF
TRBV7-2,-,TRBJ2-2,CASRFGQYTGELFF
TRBV4-2,TRBD1,TRBJ1-4,CASSHGQGRGVEKLFF
TRBV7-2,-,TRBJ2-2,CASSLRRGNTGELFF
TRBV2,TRBD1,TRBJ2-7,CASTPPGQGLLGSYEQYF
TRBV6-2/TRBV6-3,TRBD1,TRBJ2-2,CASSSTGDSTGELFF
TRBV7-2,TRBD1,TRBJ1-6,CASSLDLQGYNSPLHF
TRBV7-9,TRBD1,TRBJ1-2,CASSSIGTGGSNGYTF
TRBV7-2,-,TRBJ2-1,CASSPRDGSSYNEQFF
TRBV19,-,TRBJ1-2,CASSKVREGNYGYTF
TRBV19,TRBD1,TRBJ2-3,CASRVGRGLTDTQYF
TRBV7-8,-,TRBJ1-5,CASSSQGWGSNQPQHF
TRBV23-1,-,TRBJ2-2,CASSHHPDRSLGELFF
TRBV3-1/TRBV3-2,-,TRBJ1-1,CASNPQGRSNTEAFF